Below are 2 T cell receptor beta chains sequenced from a single sample in a study of technical replicates of blood from a handful of donors. Sequenced by immunoSEQ multiplex PCR; TCRdb stores in-frame clones only, minus some. Among about 84,000 clones listed, 97% were seen once. The sequenced sample consisted of T cells isolated from PBMCs. All receptors come from a human donor in good health.

The chain combines TRBV9 with TRBJ2-6; 13 bases agree with TRBD2. Unmatched junction bases numbered 15, after V lost 5 bases and J lost 4 bases. CDR1 and CDR2 from the germline V gene are SGDLS and YYNGEE. This CDR3 is built from 20 residues. The CDR3 DNA reads as TGTGCCAGCAGTTCCTTCCTGCGGGGACTAGCGGGACAAGGGGCCAACGTCCTGACTTTC. Encoded protein: CASSSFLRGLAGQGANVLTF.

The chain carries TRBV7-3 and TRBJ2-1; the D gene is possibly TRBD1 (6 bases). This CDR3 is 12 amino acids long. Germline V CDR1 and CDR2: SGHTA, FQGTGA. The germline V and J ends were trimmed by 5 bases and 7 bases, with 9 bases remaining between them. CDR3 DNA sequence: TGTGCCAGCAGCGCCGGACAGAATGAGCAGTTCTTC. Residues: CASSAGQNEQFF.